The 5 T cell receptor beta chains below come from one sample, sequenced in a study of cytomegalovirus exposure and HLA in healthy donors. Vbeta (60) and Jbeta (13) primers were used in the PCR. The repertoire was sequenced with immunoSEQ multiplex PCR; TCRdb's copy has only in-frame clones and lacks some. The repertoire table contains some 96,000 clones. Sequencing input: PBMCs. The receptors come from a woman in her 30s in good health and CMV-seronegative.

This chain links TRBV5-4 with TRBJ2-7; the D gene is possibly TRBD1 (6 bases). From germline, CDR1 is SGHNT and CDR2 YYREEE (reference sequence). Deletions cut 5 bases from V and 1 base from J, with 19 bases between. The length of the CDR3 is 16 residues. The CDR3 region is CASSPTPGTPSYEQYF. The CDR3, as DNA: TGTGCCAGCAGTCCAACTCCCGGGACACCGTCCTACGAGCAGTACTTC.

The V gene is TRBV4-2, the J gene TRBJ2-7; 8 bases line up with TRBD2. V was pared by 7 bases and J by 7 bases, with 3 bases of the junction left unmatched. CDR3 size: 11 residues. CDR1 is LGHNA and CDR2 is YNFKEQ in the germline V gene. The CDR3, as DNA: TGTGCCAGCACGGGAGGGGGGGAGCAGTACTTC. Protein: CASTGGGEQYF.

V and J are TRBV12-5 and TRBJ2-3, with TRBD2 matching 7 bases. The J segment lost 6 bases and the V segment lost 5 bases, leaving 14 bases of the junction unmatched. Germline lookup yields CDR1 LGHNT and CDR2 FRNRAP. This CDR3 is 16 amino acids long. The CDR3 protein is CASGIGLSGVRDTQYF. CDR3 bases: TGTGCTAGTGGTATTGGACTAAGCGGGGTCCGGGATACGCAGTATTTT.

The gene calls are TRBV7-8 and TRBJ2-7, with TRBD2 matching 9 bases. Germline V gene data show CDR1 as SGHVS and CDR2 as FQNEAQ. The V segment lost 10 bases and the J segment 4 bases; nucleotides outside the gene matches: 8. The length of the CDR3 is 13 residues. CDR3 coding DNA: TGTGCCACCCGGCGGGAGGGTGTTTACGAGCAGTACTTC. This encodes CATRREGVYEQYF.

The chain employs TRBV27 and TRBJ1-5; D call uncertain. From germline, CDR1 is MNHEY and CDR2 SMNVEV (reference sequence). V was trimmed by 3 bases and J by 5 bases, leaving 8 bases between them. This CDR3 is built from 13 residues. CDR3 sequence reads: CASSFFRDQPQHF. The CDR3 nucleotides are TGTGCCAGCAGTTTCTTCCGGGATCAGCCCCAGCATTTT.